One sample yielded the 15 T cell receptor beta chains listed below, sequenced in a study of T cells in Graves' hyperthyroidism and ophthalmopathy. Amplified TCR beta CDR3 regions came from RNA transcripts. The TCR CDR3 was amplified in a first-round RT-PCR using the HTBI primer set. TCRdb fed the multiplex PCR reads into MiXCR, producing one record per CDR3 protein. Of about 570,000 distinct CDR3 sequences in the sample, 46% were seen once. The specimen sequenced was peripheral blood or thyroid tissue (not recorded which). Receptors were obtained from an adult woman with Graves' disease, either hyperthyroidism or ophthalmopathy (not recorded which).

This clonotype was counted between two and nine times. CDR3: CASSPGDRDRTYTEAFF. CDR3 in DNA: TGTGCCAGCTCACCGGGGGATCGGGACAGAACTTACACTGAAGCTTTCTTT. The V call is TRBV9, the J call TRBJ1-1, with TRBD1 identical over 7 bases. The CDR3 has 17 amino acids. Losses at the gene ends were 7 bases for V and 3 bases for J; bases not matched to a gene: 18. Germline assignment: CDR1 SGDLS and CDR2 YYNGEE.

This clonotype has ten or more counts. The chain has TRBV14 and TRBJ1-1, with 9 bases fitting TRBD1. The length of the CDR3 is 13 residues. Trimming took 6 bases from V and 3 from J; bases not matched to a gene: 2. Per the germline V gene, CDR1 is SGHDN and CDR2 is FVKESK. Here the CDR3 DNA reads TGTGCCAGCAGGAGGACAGGGGACACTGAAGCTTTCTTT. Its translation is CASRRTGDTEAFF.

This clonotype was recorded once. The chain links TRBV7-8 to TRBJ2-5, with 9 bases that match TRBD1. The germline V gene has CDR1 SGHVS and CDR2 FQNEAQ. Germline trimming cut 6 bases from V and 5 bases from J; bases unmatched to any gene: 10. The length of the CDR3 is 15 residues. For the CDR3, the DNA is TGTGCCAGCAGGTCTGGGACAGGGAAGGACGAGACCCAGTACTTC. It is translated as CASRSGTGKDETQYF.

The chain employs TRBV10-3 and TRBJ1-5, with a tentative D call TRBD1 (5 bases). This CDR3 has 16 amino acids. CDR1 is ENHRY and CDR2 is SYGVKD in the germline V gene. V shed 10 bases and J shed 3 bases, with 22 bases lying between them. CDR3: CATRDEGDLYNQPQHF. In DNA, the CDR3 is TGTGCCACCAGGGACGAAGGGGACCTCTACAATCAGCCCCAGCATTTT.

This clonotype was counted ten times or more. The chain uses TRBV20-1 and TRBJ1-6; 7 bases agree with TRBD1. V lost 3 bases to trimming and J lost 7 bases; unmatched junction nucleotides: 12. This CDR3 comprises 16 residues. Germline loops: CDR1 DFQATT, CDR2 SNEGSKA (reference sequence). The CDR3 region has the DNA TGCAGTGCTAGCCCCTCCAGACAGGGAGGAAATTCACCCCTCCACTTT. Protein sequence: CSASPSRQGGNSPLHF.

The chain couples TRBV7-2 to TRBJ1-2; D might be TRBD1 (5 bases). The V end lost 5 bases, the J end lost 8 bases, and 12 bases lay between the germline ends. The CDR3 runs to 12 residues. Looked up from germline, CDR1 is SGHTA and CDR2 is FQGNSA. The CDR3 spells CASSQAAGGYTF. In nucleotides, the CDR3 is TGTGCCAGCAGCCAGGCGGCAGGGGGCTACACCTTC.

In its sample, this clonotype was seen a few times. The chain employs TRBV10-3 and TRBJ2-7; TRBD1 aligns across 7 bases. The CDR3 sequence is 11 residues long. V was pared by 10 bases and J by 5 bases, with 5 bases of the junction left unmatched. The V gene's germline CDR1 is ENHRY and CDR2 SYGVKD. CDR3 sequence reads: CATTGLHEQYF. CDR3 in DNA: TGTGCCACGACAGGGCTCCACGAGCAGTACTTC.

This rearrangement joins TRBV29-1 to TRBJ2-2, with D perhaps given as TRBD1 or TRBD2 (5 bases each). The CDR3 is 15 amino acids. V lost 4 bases to trimming and J lost 0 bases, with 12 bases between them. Germline V CDR1 and CDR2: SQVTM, ANQGSEA. CDR3 sequence reads: CSVVTGTPNTGELFF. The CDR3, as DNA: TGCAGCGTTGTCACCGGGACGCCGAACACCGGGGAGCTGTTTTTT.

This sequence joins TRBV5-5 and TRBJ1-1; 8 bases match TRBD1. CDR3 length: 15 amino acids. V gave up 4 bases and J gave up 4 bases; unmatched junction bases: 9. CDR1 and CDR2 from the germline V gene are SGHKS and YYEKEE (reference sequence). The CDR3 sequence: CASSTRQGAITEAFF. The DNA of the CDR3 is TGTGCCAGCAGCACCCGGCAGGGGGCTATCACTGAAGCTTTCTTT.

CDR3 amino acids: CATSVRGIIQPQHF. The CDR3, as DNA: TGTGCCACCAGTGTCAGAGGGATTATTCAGCCCCAGCATTTT. The chain recombines TRBV24-1 with TRBJ1-5; no definite D call. CDR3 size: 14 residues. Germline V lookup: CDR1 KGHDR, CDR2 SFDVKD. V lost 5 bases to trimming and J lost 6 bases, with 13 bases between them.

The chain recombines TRBV4-1 with TRBJ2-5; 9 nucleotides line up with TRBD1. Germline V CDR1 and CDR2: MGHRA, YSYEKL. This CDR3 comprises 15 residues. J gave up 7 bases and V 4 bases, and 10 bases lay outside the gene matches. CDR3 in amino acids: CASSLPGQGPTTQYF. CDR3 sequence (DNA): TGCGCCAGCAGCCTTCCGGGACAGGGCCCTACGACCCAGTACTTC.

This clonotype has ten or more counts. The J gene is TRBJ2-7, the V gene TRBV5-1; D remains ambiguous. The CDR3 has 13 residues. Germline lookup yields CDR1 SGHRS and CDR2 YFSETQ. V lost 5 bases and J 7 bases, leaving 16 bases between the germline ends. The CDR3 nucleotides read TGCGCCAGCAGTTTTGACGGCACACGGGAGCAGTACTTC. This codes for CASSFDGTREQYF.

This clonotype showed up many times. The V and J genes are TRBV20-1 and TRBJ2-5; the D gene is possibly TRBD2 (6 bases). This CDR3 comprises 14 residues. V gave up 0 bases and J gave up 1 base, with 9 bases separating them. Germline V CDR1 and CDR2: DFQATT, SNEGSKA (reference sequence). The CDR3 nucleotides read TGCAGTGCTAGAGAGCTAGCGTCCCAAGAGACCCAGTACTTC. Translating gives CSARELASQETQYF.

Worth noting for this clonotype: The junction does not match germline at one end; this may be a read error. The rearrangement uses TRBV24-1 and TRBJ2-5, with D possibly TRBD1 on 6 matching bases. This CDR3 comprises 14 residues. Germline V gene sequence: CDR1 KGHDR, CDR2 SFDVKD. The CDR3, as DNA: TGTGCCAGCAGTGAGTCAGCCCAGGGGGAGACCCAGTACTTC. Protein sequence: CASSESAQGETQYF.

This clonotype was seen many times. The chain employs TRBV10-3 and TRBJ2-2, with 7 positions matching TRBD2. Per germline, CDR1 ENHRY and CDR2 SYGVKD. Trimming removed 6 bases from V and 2 bases from J; junction bases left unmatched: 3. The length of the CDR3 is 14 residues. The chain's CDR3 is CAIRASGNTGELFF. In DNA, the CDR3 is TGTGCCATCAGAGCTAGCGGAAACACCGGGGAGCTGTTTTTT.